This passage covers 18 T cell receptor beta chains from one sample sequenced in a study of cytomegalovirus exposure and HLA in healthy donors. PCR used 60 Vbeta primers and 13 Jbeta primers. Using immunoSEQ multiplex PCR, the repertoire was profiled, and TCRdb retains in-frame clones only, with some absent. The repertoire holds about 150,000 clones, with over 70% as singletons. The sequenced sample consisted of PBMCs. The receptors shown here come from a woman in her thirties or forties in good health and CMV-seropositive.

This clone occurred once. V and J are TRBV5-1 and TRBJ2-1; 15 nucleotides match TRBD2. The CDR3 has 16 amino acids. Germline CDR1 is SGHRS and CDR2 is YFSETQ. The junction had 1 base not matched to a gene; V was cut back by 3 bases and J by 3 bases. Here the CDR3 DNA reads TGCGCCAGCAGCTCGGGACTAGCGGGGGGCTACAATGAGCAGTTCTTC. Protein product: CASSSGLAGGYNEQFF.

The chain links TRBV5-4 to TRBJ1-1; D not resolved. The CDR3 runs 13 residues. From germline, CDR1 is SGHNT and CDR2 YYREEE (reference sequence). V lost 0 bases and J 1 base, leaving 4 bases between the germline ends. CDR3 sequence (DNA): TGTGCCAGCAGCTTGGACTGGAACACTGAAGCTTTCTTT. This translates into CASSLDWNTEAFF.

The chain couples TRBV5-1 to TRBJ2-6; D unclear. The CDR3 loop spans 18 amino acids. CDR1 is SGHRS, CDR2 YFSETQ, per germline. Between the trimmed V and J ends, which lost 4 bases and 0 bases, there was a span of 17 bases. This CDR3 is CASSPARFESSGANVLTF. The CDR3 DNA sequence: TGCGCCAGCAGCCCCGCCAGGTTCGAAAGCTCTGGGGCCAACGTCCTGACTTTC.

This clone was seen only a few times. The genes are TRBV6-6 and TRBJ2-7; 10 bases are a match to TRBD1. The CDR3 extends over 14 amino acids. V was clipped by 6 bases and J by 3 bases; unmatched bases: 5. Germline lookup yields CDR1 MNHNY and CDR2 SVGAGI (reference sequence). The CDR3 reads CASRPGQGNYEQYF. The CDR3 bases are TGTGCCAGCAGACCGGGACAGGGGAACTACGAGCAGTACTTC.

The V gene is TRBV7-9, the J gene TRBJ2-2; D is possibly TRBD2 (6 bases). CDR3 length: 14 residues. Germline V gene sequence: CDR1 SEHNR, CDR2 FQNEAQ (reference sequence). V was clipped by 7 bases and J by 3 bases, with 12 bases between them. CDR3 nucleotides: TGTGCCAGCATTTACGGGGGATACACCGGGGAGCTGTTTTTT. Encoded protein: CASIYGGYTGELFF.

The chain links TRBV14 to TRBJ1-1; D possibly corresponds to TRBD1 (6 bases). V lost 4 bases to trimming and J lost 11 bases, with 17 bases between them. The CDR3 loop spans 13 amino acids. CDR1 and CDR2 (germline): SGHDN, FVKESK. This CDR3 is CASSRVYGGQAFF. Here the CDR3 DNA reads TGTGCCAGCAGCCGGGTTTACGGGGGGCAGGCTTTCTTT. Full variable domain (outside the CDR3, taken from reference TRBV14 and TRBJ1-1): EAGVTQFPSHSVIEKGQTVTLRCDPISGHDNLYWYRRVMGKEIKFLLHFVKESKQDESGMPNNRFLAERTGGTYSTLKVQPAELEDSGVYFCASSRVYGGQAFFGQGTRLTVV.

This chain joins TRBV7-9 and TRBJ1-1, with D hard to call. Germline CDR1 and CDR2: SEHNR and FQNEAQ (reference sequence). The CDR3 covers 12 residues. Between the trimmed V and J ends, which lost 3 bases and 5 bases, there was a span of 7 bases. The CDR3 reads CASSFTLTEAFF. The CDR3 nucleotides read TGTGCCAGCAGCTTCACCCTAACTGAAGCTTTCTTT.

The gene calls are TRBV19 and TRBJ1-2; 8 nucleotides match TRBD1. The CDR3 has 15 residues. The germline V gene encodes CDR1 LNHDA and CDR2 SQIVND (reference sequence). Losses at the gene ends were 2 bases for V and 4 bases for J; bases not matched to a gene: 6. The CDR3 bases are TGTGCCAGTAGTATACTCCCAGGGGGCGGCTATGGCTACACCTTC. Amino acid sequence: CASSILPGGGYGYTF.

The rearrangement joins TRBV28 to TRBJ1-2; weak D call: TRBD1 (5 bases). CDR3 length: 16 amino acids. Germline V lookup: CDR1 MDHEN, CDR2 SYDVKM. Trimming took 5 bases from V and 7 from J, leaving 23 bases between them. CDR3 in amino acids: CASSPAGTPRVGGYTF. CDR3 DNA: TGTGCCAGCAGTCCGGCCGGGACTCCTCGGGTCGGTGGCTACACCTTC.

This sequence joins TRBV7-9 and TRBJ2-3; TRBD2 matches at 8 bases. Per the germline V gene, CDR1 is SEHNR and CDR2 is FQNEAQ (reference sequence). The V gene end was trimmed by 2 bases and the J gene end by 1 base; junction bases not matched to a gene: 2. There are 15 residues in the CDR3. The CDR3 here is CASSLLRGGTDTQYF. The CDR3 DNA sequence: TGTGCCAGCAGCTTACTGCGGGGGGGCACAGATACGCAGTATTTT.

The rearrangement uses TRBV11-3 and TRBJ2-7; 8 bases map to TRBD2. This CDR3 is built from 17 residues. Germline CDR1 is SGHNT and CDR2 is YENEEA. The V gene end was trimmed by 1 base and the J gene end by 3 bases; junction bases not matched to a gene: 11. This CDR3 is CASSLGDRGGHDYEQYF. CDR3 nucleotide sequence: TGTGCCAGCAGCTTAGGGGATCGGGGGGGCCACGACTACGAGCAGTACTTC.

The chain uses TRBV4-1 and TRBJ1-6, with 7 bases fitting TRBD1. The CDR3 is 14 residues long. Losses at the gene ends were 8 bases for V and 6 bases for J; bases not matched to a gene: 7. Germline loops: CDR1 MGHRA, CDR2 YSYEKL. CDR3 amino acids: CASSKGAVNSPLHF. The CDR3, as DNA: TGCGCCAGCTCAAAGGGGGCTGTTAATTCACCCCTCCACTTT.

The V call is TRBV27, the J call TRBJ1-2, with 12 bases lining up with TRBD1. This CDR3 region has 14 residues. V gave up 3 bases and J gave up 6 bases; unmatched junction bases: 2. The germline V gene encodes CDR1 MNHEY and CDR2 SMNVEV (reference sequence). In nucleotides, the CDR3 is TGTGCCAGCAGTTTCGGGACAGGGGGCGATGGCTACACCTTC. The encoded protein is CASSFGTGGDGYTF.

The rearrangement links TRBV29-1 to TRBJ2-5, with D possibly matching TRBD1 (6 bases). V lost 3 bases and J 5 bases, leaving 16 bases between the germline ends. The length of the CDR3 is 14 residues. The germline V gene encodes CDR1 SQVTM and CDR2 ANQGSEA. The CDR3 DNA reads as TGCAGCGTTGAGACGGGACACGATTTGGAGACCCAGTACTTC. It specifies CSVETGHDLETQYF.

CDR3: CASSLRTGGIGPEAFF. As DNA, the CDR3 is TGCGCCAGCAGCCTCCGGACAGGGGGGATAGGTCCTGAAGCTTTCTTT. This chain links TRBV4-1 with TRBJ1-1; 10 bases align to TRBD1. V was clipped by 4 bases and J by 6 bases; unmatched bases: 11. This CDR3 region has 16 residues. Per the germline V gene, CDR1 is MGHRA and CDR2 is YSYEKL.

This chain joins TRBV5-4 and TRBJ2-3; 14 bases map to TRBD2. V lost 4 bases, J lost 6 bases, and 7 bases stayed unmatched. The germline CDR1 and CDR2 sequences are SGHNT and YYREEE (reference sequence). The CDR3 length is 16 residues. CDR3 in amino acids: CASSGQTSGGADTQYF. The CDR3, as DNA: TGTGCCAGCAGCGGACAGACTAGCGGGGGGGCGGATACGCAGTATTTT.

The chain combines TRBV2 with TRBJ2-5, with 7 bases that match TRBD1. Germline V lookup: CDR1 SNHLY, CDR2 FYNNEI. The ends lost 6 bases at V and 5 bases at J; junction bases unmatched: 12. The CDR3 spans 15 residues. DNA for the CDR3: TGTGCCAGCAGAAGACAGGGTGGGGTTACGGAGACCCAGTACTTC. Its translation is CASRRQGGVTETQYF.

The chain has TRBV4-1 and TRBJ1-4, with 10 bases aligning to TRBD1. Germline loops: CDR1 MGHRA, CDR2 YSYEKL. The J segment lost 5 bases and the V segment lost 2 bases, leaving 5 bases of the junction unmatched. The CDR3 covers 16 residues. The CDR3 DNA sequence: TGCGCCAGCAGCCAACTCGTGGGACAGGGGAATGAAAAACTGTTTTTT. Its translation is CASSQLVGQGNEKLFF.